One and the same sample provided the 9 T cell receptor beta chains below, sequenced in a study of blood T cell repertoires in COVID-19. Using immunoSEQ multiplex PCR, the repertoire was profiled, and TCRdb retains in-frame clones only, with some absent. The sample includes about 230,000 clones, roughly 85% of them seen just once. The specimen was peripheral blood. The receptors were gathered from a woman in her 70s with active or convalescent COVID-19.

The chain is built from TRBV6-5 and TRBJ1-5; D is undetermined. The germline CDR1 and CDR2 sequences are MNHEY and SVGAGI. This CDR3 is 15 amino acids long. The ends were cut back, 6 bases at V and 3 bases at J, with 15 bases in the middle. The chain's CDR3 is CASSLGGYDNQPQHF. DNA of the CDR3: TGTGCCAGCAGCCTAGGTGGGTATGACAATCAGCCCCAGCATTTT.

A word on this clone: This CDR3 is also generated by other DNA sequences in the sample. The chain links TRBV7-9 to TRBJ2-7; D is possibly TRBD1 (7 bases). The CDR3 extends over 16 amino acids. Germline lookup yields CDR1 SEHNR and CDR2 FQNEAQ (reference sequence). Trimming removed 1 base from V and 2 bases from J, with 15 bases in between. CDR3 in DNA: TGTGCCAGCAGCTTAGGTACCGGGGGACAGACCTACGAGCAGTACTTC. The encoded protein is CASSLGTGGQTYEQYF. Supplemented by reference TRBV7-9 and TRBJ2-7, the full variable domain reads DTGVSQNPRHKITKRGQNVTFRCDPISEHNRLYWYRQTLGQGPEFLTYFQNEAQLEKSRLLSDRFSAERPKGSFSTLEIQRTEQGDSAMYLCASSLGTGGQTYEQYFGPGTRLTVT.

This sequence joins TRBV30 and TRBJ1-6; no clear D. This CDR3 comprises 15 residues. Looked up from germline, CDR1 is GTSNPN and CDR2 is SVGIG (reference sequence). The V end was cut by 0 bases, the J end by 7 bases, with 13 bases between. CDR3 DNA: TGTGCCTGGAGTGTAAATGAGGGTGGAAATTCACCCCTCCACTTT. Its protein product is CAWSVNEGGNSPLHF.

V usage is TRBV11-2 and J usage is TRBJ1-1; weak D call: TRBD1 (6 bases). Per the germline V gene, CDR1 is SGHAT and CDR2 is FQNNGV. The V end lost 3 bases, the J end lost 4 bases, and 12 bases lay between the germline ends. CDR3 size: 14 residues. This CDR3 reads CASSFTGFSTEAFF. As DNA, the CDR3 is TGTGCCAGCAGCTTTACAGGGTTTAGCACTGAAGCTTTCTTT.

The chain carries TRBV6-5 and TRBJ2-1; 8 bases agree with TRBD2. The CDR3 extends over 14 amino acids. With 7 bases clipped from V and 4 bases from J, the junction kept 6 bases outside the gene matches. Germline V lookup: CDR1 MNHEY, CDR2 SVGAGI. The CDR3 nucleotides are TGTGCCAGCACCCCGGGACTAGGATACAATGAGCAGTTCTTC. Translating gives CASTPGLGYNEQFF.

The chain joins TRBV7-2 to TRBJ2-7; TRBD1 matches at 10 bases. The CDR3 extends over 16 amino acids. Unmatched junction bases numbered 9, after V lost 1 base and J lost 6 bases. Germline V gene lookup returns CDR1 SGHTA and CDR2 FQGNSA. The CDR3 sequence is CASSLVGGQGGIEQYF. The CDR3 bases are TGTGCCAGCAGCTTAGTTGGTGGACAGGGGGGAATCGAGCAGTACTTC.

This rearrangement joins TRBV29-1 to TRBJ2-4; TRBD2 agrees at 10 bases. This CDR3 has 12 residues. CDR1 SQVTM and CDR2 ANQGSEA come from the germline V gene. The J segment lost 6 bases and the V segment lost 6 bases, leaving 2 bases of the junction unmatched. CDR3 in amino acids: CSVRTSGNIQYF. As DNA, the CDR3 is TGCAGCGTCCGGACTAGCGGAAACATTCAGTACTTC.

The chain recombines TRBV28 with TRBJ2-1; weak D call: TRBD2 (6 bases). This CDR3 has 15 residues. Deletions cut 9 bases from V and 4 bases from J, with 19 bases between. Germline values: CDR1 MDHEN, CDR2 SYDVKM. The CDR3 region has the DNA TGTGCCAGTCAGATACCGGGACTGGGTTACAATGAGCAGTTCTTC. Its translation: CASQIPGLGYNEQFF.

The chain employs TRBV5-1 and TRBJ2-2; D may be TRBD2 (6 bases). The CDR3 has 16 residues. Germline V lookup: CDR1 SGHRS, CDR2 YFSETQ. The V gene lost 4 bases and the J gene lost 5 bases, with 18 bases spanning the gap. The CDR3 DNA sequence: TGCGCCAGCAGCGGAGGTGGAGGGTTTGGGACCGGGGAGCTGTTTTTT. It specifies CASSGGGGFGTGELFF.